This record covers a single T cell receptor (beta chain). Per germline, CDR1 SGHVS and CDR2 FNYEAQ. The CDR3 has 14 amino acids. After removal of 5 bases from V and 6 bases from J, the junction contained 6 bases not matched to a gene. This entry comes from a study of blood T cell repertoires in COVID-19. The wider study: The United States, Italy and Spain provided the acute and convalescent COVID-19 samples. Sources were T cells, B-cell-depleted T cells, or PBMCs; the material itself was cDNA or gDNA.

The method was immunoSEQ multiplex PCR; TCRdb's version includes in-frame clones alone and lacks a portion of them. Of about 200,000 clones listed, roughly 89% are singletons. This TCR came from a man aged 25 to 40 who had recovered from COVID-19. The sample was peripheral blood. The chain couples TRBV7-6 to TRBJ1-2; 10 bases are a match to TRBD1. This chain's CDR3 is CASSLGGQGDGYTF. The CDR3 DNA is TGTGCCAGCAGCCTCGGCGGACAGGGGGATGGCTACACCTTC. Full variable domain (remainder filled in from reference TRBV7-6 and TRBJ1-2): GAGVSQSPRYKVTKRGQDVALRCDPISGHVSLYWYRQALGQGPEFLTYFNYEAQQDKSGLPNDRFSAERPEGSISTLTIQRTEQRDSAMYRCASSLGGQGDGYTFGSGTRLTVV.